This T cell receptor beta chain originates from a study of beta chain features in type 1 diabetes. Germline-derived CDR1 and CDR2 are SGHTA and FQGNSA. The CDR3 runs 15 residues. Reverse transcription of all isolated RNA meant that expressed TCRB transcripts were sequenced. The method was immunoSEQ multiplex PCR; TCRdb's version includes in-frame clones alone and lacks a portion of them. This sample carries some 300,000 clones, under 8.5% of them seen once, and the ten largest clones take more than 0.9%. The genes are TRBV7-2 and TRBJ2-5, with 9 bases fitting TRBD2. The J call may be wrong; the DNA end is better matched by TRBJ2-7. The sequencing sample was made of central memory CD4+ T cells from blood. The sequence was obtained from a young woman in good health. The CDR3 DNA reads TGTGCCAGCAGCCAAGGCCCGCGGACTAGCGACGAGCAGTACTTC. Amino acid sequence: CASSQGPRTSDEQYF.